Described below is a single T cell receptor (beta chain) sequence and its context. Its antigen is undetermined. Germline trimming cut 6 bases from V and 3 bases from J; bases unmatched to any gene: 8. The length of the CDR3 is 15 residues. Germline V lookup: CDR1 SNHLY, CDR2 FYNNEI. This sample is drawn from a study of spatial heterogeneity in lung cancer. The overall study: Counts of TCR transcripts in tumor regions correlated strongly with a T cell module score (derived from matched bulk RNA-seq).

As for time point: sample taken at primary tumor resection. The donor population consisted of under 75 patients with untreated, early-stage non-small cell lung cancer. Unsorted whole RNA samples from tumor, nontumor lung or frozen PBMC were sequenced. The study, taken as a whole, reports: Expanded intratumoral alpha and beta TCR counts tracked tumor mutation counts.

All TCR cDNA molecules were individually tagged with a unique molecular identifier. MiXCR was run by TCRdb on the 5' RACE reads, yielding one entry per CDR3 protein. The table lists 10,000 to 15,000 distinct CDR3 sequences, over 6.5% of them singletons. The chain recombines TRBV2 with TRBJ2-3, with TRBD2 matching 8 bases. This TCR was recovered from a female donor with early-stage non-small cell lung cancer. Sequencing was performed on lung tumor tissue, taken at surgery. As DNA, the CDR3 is TGTGCCAGCAGCCCGAGGAGCGGGGGAACAGATACGCAGTATTTT. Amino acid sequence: CASSPRSGGTDTQYF.